This entry features one T cell receptor beta chain sequence. The sample belongs to a study of cytomegalovirus exposure and HLA in healthy donors. The CDR3 totals 14 residues. Germline V lookup: CDR1 SGHAT, CDR2 FQDESV (reference sequence). Trimming left V 5 bases short and J 4 bases short, with 14 bases between. The repertoire was sequenced with immunoSEQ multiplex PCR; TCRdb's copy has only in-frame clones and lacks some. The repertoire includes 260,000 or so clones, 90% of them detected once, and approximately 3.1% sits in the top ten. Material for sequencing was PBMCs. The receptor was isolated from a woman in her twenties or thirties in good health and CMV-seronegative. This sequence joins TRBV11-1 and TRBJ1-1; D is perhaps TRBD1 (5 bases). The CDR3 nucleotides are TGTGCCAGCAGCACCCACAGTGGGGGCACTGAAGCTTTCTTT. This encodes CASSTHSGGTEAFF.